This TCR beta chain was retrieved from a study of shared clonotypes between healthy human individuals. Overall study results and limits: A small donor pool kept down the genetic and exposure-history diversity that was represented.

On this clone itself: Its antigen is as yet unknown.

CDR3 size: 13 residues. CDR1 is MNHEY, CDR2 SVGAGI, per germline. V was shortened by 8 bases and J by 5 bases, with 13 bases between the two germline ends. Every immunoSEQ plate was one replicate of a subset's evenly spread DNA. TCRdb's table, derived via immunoSEQ multiplex PCR, lists solely in-frame clones and lacks some. This sample has 400,000 to 550,000 clones, with roughly 78% found just once. The donor population consisted of healthy HIV-negative adults with no recent acute infections or vaccinations. Everyone who donated was a Caucasian adult who lived in Nashville, Tennessee. V is TRBV6-5 and J is TRBJ1-5; unclear D gene. This clonotype was obtained from a woman in her 40s in good health. Some clones in this sample may be carry-over from other donors' samples. The sequencing sample was made of PBMCs. The CDR3 region is CASSKDRDQPQHF. The CDR3 region has the DNA TGTGCCAGCTCGAAGGATCGTGATCAGCCCCAGCATTTT.